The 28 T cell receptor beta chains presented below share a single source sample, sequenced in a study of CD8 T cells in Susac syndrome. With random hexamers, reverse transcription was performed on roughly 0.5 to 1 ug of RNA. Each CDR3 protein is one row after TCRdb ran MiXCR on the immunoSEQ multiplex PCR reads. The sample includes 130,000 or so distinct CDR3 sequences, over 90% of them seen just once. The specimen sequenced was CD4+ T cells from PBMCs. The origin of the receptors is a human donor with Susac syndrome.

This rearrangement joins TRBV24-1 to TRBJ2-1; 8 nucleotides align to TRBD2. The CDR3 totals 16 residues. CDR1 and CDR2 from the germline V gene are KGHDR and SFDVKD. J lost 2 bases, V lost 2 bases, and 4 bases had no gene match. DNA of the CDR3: TGTGCCACCAGTGATTACTGGCGGGAGGCCTACAATGAGCAGTTCTTC. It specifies CATSDYWREAYNEQFF.

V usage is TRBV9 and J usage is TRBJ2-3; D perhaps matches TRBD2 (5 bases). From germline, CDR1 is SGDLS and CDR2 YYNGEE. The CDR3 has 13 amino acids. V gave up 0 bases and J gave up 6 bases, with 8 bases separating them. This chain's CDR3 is CASSVDGEDTQYF. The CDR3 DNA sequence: TGTGCCAGCAGCGTAGATGGGGAGGATACGCAGTATTTT.

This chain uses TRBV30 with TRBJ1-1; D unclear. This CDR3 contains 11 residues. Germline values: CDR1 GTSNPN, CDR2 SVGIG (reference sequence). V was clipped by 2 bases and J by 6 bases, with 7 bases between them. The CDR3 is CAWSSSSEAFF. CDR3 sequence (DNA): TGTGCCTGGAGTAGTTCTTCTGAAGCTTTCTTT.

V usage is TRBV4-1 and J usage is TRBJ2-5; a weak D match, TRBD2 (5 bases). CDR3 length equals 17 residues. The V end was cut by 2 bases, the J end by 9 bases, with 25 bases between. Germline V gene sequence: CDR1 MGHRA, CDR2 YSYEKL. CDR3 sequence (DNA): TGCGCCAGCAGCCAAAGACCCGGATCCTCCAAGGCGGAGGCCCAGTACTTC. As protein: CASSQRPGSSKAEAQYF.

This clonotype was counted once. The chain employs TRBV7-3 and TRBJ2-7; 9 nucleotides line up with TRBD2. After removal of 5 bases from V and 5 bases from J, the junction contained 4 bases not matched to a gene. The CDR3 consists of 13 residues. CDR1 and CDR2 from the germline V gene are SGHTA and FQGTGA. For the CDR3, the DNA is TGTGCCAGCAGCAGAGCGGGAGGTGACGAGCAGTACTTC. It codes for CASSRAGGDEQYF.

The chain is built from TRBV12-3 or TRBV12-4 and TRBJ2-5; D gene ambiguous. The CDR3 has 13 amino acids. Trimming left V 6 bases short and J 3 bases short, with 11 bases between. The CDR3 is CASRPRAKETQYF. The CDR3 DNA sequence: TGTGCCAGCAGGCCCAGAGCGAAAGAGACCCAGTACTTC.

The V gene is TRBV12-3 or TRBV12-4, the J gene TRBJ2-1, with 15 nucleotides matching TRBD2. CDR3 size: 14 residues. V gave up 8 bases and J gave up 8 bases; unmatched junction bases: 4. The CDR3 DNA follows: TGTGCCAGCTGGACTAGCGGGAGGGGTTATGAGCAGTTCTTC. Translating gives CASWTSGRGYEQFF.

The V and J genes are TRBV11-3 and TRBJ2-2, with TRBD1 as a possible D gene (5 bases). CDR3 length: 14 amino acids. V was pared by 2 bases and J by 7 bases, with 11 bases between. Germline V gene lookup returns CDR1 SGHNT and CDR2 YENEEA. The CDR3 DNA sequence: TGTGCCAGCAGCTTATATCAGGGTTTCGGGGAGCTGTTTTTT. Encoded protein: CASSLYQGFGELFF.

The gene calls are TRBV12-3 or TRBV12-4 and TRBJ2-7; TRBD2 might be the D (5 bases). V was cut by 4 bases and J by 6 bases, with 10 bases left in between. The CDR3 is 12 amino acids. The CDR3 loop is CASSYPGGEQYF. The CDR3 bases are TGTGCCAGCAGTTATCCTGGAGGCGAGCAGTACTTC.

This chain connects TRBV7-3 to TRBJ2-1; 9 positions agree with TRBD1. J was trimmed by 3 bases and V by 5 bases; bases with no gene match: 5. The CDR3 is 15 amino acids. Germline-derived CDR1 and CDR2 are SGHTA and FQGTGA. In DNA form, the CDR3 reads TGTGCCAGCAGCCCGACGGGACAGGGCTACAATGAGCAGTTCTTC. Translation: CASSPTGQGYNEQFF.

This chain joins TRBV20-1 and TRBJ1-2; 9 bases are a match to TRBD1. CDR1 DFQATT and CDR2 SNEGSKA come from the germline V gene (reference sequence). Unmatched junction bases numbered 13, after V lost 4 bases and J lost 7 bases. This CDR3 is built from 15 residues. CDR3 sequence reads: CSAKATGQGIGGYTF. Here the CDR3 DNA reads TGCAGTGCTAAAGCGACGGGACAGGGAATTGGTGGCTACACCTTC.

The CDR3 reads CAISEPQGLRDSTDTQYF. CDR3 in DNA: TGTGCCATCAGTGAGCCGCAGGGGCTACGGGACAGCACAGATACGCAGTATTTT. V gene TRBV10-3 combines with J gene TRBJ2-3; the D gene is possibly TRBD1 (6 bases). Trimming removed 2 bases from V and 0 bases from J, with 18 bases in between. CDR3 size: 18 residues. Germline CDR1 reads ENHRY; CDR2 reads SYGVKD.

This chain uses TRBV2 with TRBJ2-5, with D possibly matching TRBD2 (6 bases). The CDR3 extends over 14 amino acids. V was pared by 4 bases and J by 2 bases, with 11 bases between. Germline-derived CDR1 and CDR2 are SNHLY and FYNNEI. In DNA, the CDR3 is TGTGCCAGCAGTGCCGGGACTTTACAAGAGACCCAGTACTTC. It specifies CASSAGTLQETQYF.

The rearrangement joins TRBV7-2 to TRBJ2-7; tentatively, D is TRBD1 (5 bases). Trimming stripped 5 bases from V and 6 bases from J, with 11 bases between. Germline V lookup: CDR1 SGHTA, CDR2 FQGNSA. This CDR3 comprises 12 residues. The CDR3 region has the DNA TGTGCCAGCAGCCCGGACAATCGCGAGCAGTACTTC. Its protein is CASSPDNREQYF.

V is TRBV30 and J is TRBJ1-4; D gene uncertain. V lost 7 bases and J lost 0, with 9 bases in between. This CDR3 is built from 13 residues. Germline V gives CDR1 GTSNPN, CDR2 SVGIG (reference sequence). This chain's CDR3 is CAYDRATNEKLFF. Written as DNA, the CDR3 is TGTGCCTATGACCGGGCAACTAATGAAAAACTGTTTTTT.

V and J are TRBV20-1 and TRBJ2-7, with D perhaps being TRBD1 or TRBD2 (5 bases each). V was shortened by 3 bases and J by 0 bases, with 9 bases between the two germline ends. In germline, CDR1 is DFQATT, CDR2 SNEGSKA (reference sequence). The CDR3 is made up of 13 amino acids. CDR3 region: CSARRGSSYEQYF. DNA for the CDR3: TGCAGTGCTAGGAGGGGCTCCTCCTACGAGCAGTACTTC.

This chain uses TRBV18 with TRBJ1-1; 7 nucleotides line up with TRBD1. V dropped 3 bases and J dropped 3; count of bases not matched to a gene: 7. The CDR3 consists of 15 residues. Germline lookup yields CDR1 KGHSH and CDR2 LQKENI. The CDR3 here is CASSPVRGPDTEAFF. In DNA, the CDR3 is TGTGCCAGCTCACCGGTAAGGGGGCCGGACACTGAAGCTTTCTTT.

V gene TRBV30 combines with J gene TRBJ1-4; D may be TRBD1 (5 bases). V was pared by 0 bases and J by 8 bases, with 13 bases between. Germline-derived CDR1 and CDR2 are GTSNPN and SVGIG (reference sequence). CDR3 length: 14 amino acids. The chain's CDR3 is CAWSVPPRGEKLFF. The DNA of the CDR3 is TGTGCCTGGAGTGTACCACCGAGGGGAGAAAAACTGTTTTTT. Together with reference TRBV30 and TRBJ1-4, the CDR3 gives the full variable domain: SQTIHQWPATLVQPVGSPLSLECTVEGTSNPNLYWYRQAAGRGLQLLFYSVGIGQISSEVPQNLSASRPQDRQFILSSKKLLLSDSGFYLCAWSVPPRGEKLFFGSGTQLSVL.

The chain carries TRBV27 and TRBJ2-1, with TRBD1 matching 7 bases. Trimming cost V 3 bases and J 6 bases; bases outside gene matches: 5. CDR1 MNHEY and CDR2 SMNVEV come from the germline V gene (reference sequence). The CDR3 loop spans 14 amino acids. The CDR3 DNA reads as TGTGCCAGCAGTTTGGGACAGTCTTTCAATGAGCAGTTCTTC. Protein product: CASSLGQSFNEQFF.

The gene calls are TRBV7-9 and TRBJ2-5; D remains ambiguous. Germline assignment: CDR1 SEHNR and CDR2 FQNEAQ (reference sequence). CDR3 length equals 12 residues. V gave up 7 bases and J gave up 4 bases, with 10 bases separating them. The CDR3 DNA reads TGTGCCAGCACCCCGGAGAGAGAGACCCAGTACTTC. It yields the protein CASTPERETQYF.

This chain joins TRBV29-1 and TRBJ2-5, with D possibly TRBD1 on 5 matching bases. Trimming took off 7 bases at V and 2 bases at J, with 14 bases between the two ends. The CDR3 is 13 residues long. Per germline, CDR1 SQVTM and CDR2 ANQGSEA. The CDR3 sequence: CSARDRFQETQYF. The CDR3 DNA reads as TGCAGCGCCCGAGACAGATTTCAAGAGACCCAGTACTTC.

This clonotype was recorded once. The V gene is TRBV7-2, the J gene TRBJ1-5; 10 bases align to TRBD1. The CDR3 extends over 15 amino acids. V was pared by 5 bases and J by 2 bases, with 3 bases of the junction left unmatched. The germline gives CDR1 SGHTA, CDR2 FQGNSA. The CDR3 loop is CASSPGTGGNQPQHF. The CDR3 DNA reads TGTGCCAGCAGCCCCGGGACAGGGGGCAATCAGCCCCAGCATTTT.

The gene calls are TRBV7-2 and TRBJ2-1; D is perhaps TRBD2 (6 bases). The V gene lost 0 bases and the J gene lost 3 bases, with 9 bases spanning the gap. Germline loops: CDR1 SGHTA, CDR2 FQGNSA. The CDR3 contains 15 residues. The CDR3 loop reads CASSLAIGSYNEQFF. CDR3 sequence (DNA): TGTGCCAGCAGCTTAGCAATCGGGAGCTACAATGAGCAGTTCTTC.

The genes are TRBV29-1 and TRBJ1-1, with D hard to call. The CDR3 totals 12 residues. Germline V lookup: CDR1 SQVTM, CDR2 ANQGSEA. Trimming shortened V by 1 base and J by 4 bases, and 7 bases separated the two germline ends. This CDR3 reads CSVEGLSTEAFF. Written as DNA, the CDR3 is TGCAGCGTTGAAGGGTTGAGCACTGAAGCTTTCTTT.

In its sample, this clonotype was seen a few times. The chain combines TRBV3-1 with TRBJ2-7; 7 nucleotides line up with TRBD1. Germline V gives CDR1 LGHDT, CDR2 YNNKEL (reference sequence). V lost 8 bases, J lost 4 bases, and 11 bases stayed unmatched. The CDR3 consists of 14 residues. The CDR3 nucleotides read TGTGCCAGCCGCATGACAGGGAATCTTTACGAGCAGTACTTC. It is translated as CASRMTGNLYEQYF.

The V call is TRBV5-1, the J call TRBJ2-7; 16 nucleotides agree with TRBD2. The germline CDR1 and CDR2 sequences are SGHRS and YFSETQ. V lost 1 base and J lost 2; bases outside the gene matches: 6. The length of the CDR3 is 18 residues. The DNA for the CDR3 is TGCGCCAGCAGCTTGCAACCCGGGACTAGCGGGAGGGCCTACGAGCAGTACTTC. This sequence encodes CASSLQPGTSGRAYEQYF.

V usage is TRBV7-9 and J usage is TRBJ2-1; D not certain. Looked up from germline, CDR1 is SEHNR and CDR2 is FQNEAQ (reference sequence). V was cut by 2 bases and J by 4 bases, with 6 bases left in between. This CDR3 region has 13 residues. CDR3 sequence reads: CASSLLGYNEQFF. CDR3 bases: TGTGCCAGCAGCTTACTCGGTTACAATGAGCAGTTCTTC.

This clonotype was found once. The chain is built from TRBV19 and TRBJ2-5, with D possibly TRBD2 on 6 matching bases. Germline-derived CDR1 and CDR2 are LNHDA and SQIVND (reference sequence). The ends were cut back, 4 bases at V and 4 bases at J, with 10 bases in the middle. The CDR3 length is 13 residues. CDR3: CASSKGLRETQYF. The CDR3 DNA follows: TGTGCCAGTAGTAAAGGACTACGAGAGACCCAGTACTTC.